This record concerns one T cell receptor (beta chain) sequence. Its matching antigen is unknown. It was RNA transcripts that yielded the amplified TCR beta CDR3 regions. First-round RT-PCR of the TCR CDR3 relied on the HTBI primer set. TCRdb re-called the multiplex PCR reads with MiXCR, one entry per CDR3 protein. This table holds around 340,000 distinct CDR3 sequences, 16% found once. Germline values: CDR1 SEHNR, CDR2 FQNEAQ (reference sequence). V lost 5 bases and J 0 bases, leaving 17 bases between the germline ends. The CDR3 is 17 amino acids. The data were taken from a study of T cells in Graves' hyperthyroidism and ophthalmopathy. Thyroid ultrasound, orbital computed tomography, clinical symptoms, and serum thyroxine and TRAb underpinned diagnoses. Study-wide results and limits: Median prediction lead before ophthalmopathy onset was 6.5 months with the model.

This TCR derives from a man aged 30-40 years with Graves' hyperthyroidism. The sequenced sample consisted of blood. This rearrangement joins TRBV7-9 to TRBJ2-4; D remains unclear. The CDR3 reads CASSSPKLQLAKNIQYF. The CDR3 nucleotides are TGTGCCAGCAGCAGCCCCAAACTACAGCTAGCCAAAAACATTCAGTACTTC.